These T cell receptor beta chains were read from a single sample in a study of regulatory dendritic cells for organ transplantation. TCRdb keeps only in-frame clones here, not all; method: immunoSEQ multiplex PCR. The sample includes 35,000 to 40,000 clones, just over 90% seen only once; the top ten take 0.095% to 0.14%. The material sequenced was naive CD8+ T cells from blood. The receptors were gathered from a human donor in good health. Each CDR3 is given with its conserved first and last residue. A D gene is named only where the DNA matches it firmly. Clone size, where shown, is once, few, many, or a class for clones that have expanded.

j_call,d_call,v_call,clone_size,cdr3_aa,cdr3_nt
TRBJ1-6,NA,TRBV21-1,NA,CASSSRTGGPLHF,TGTGCCAGCAGCAGCCGGACAGGCGGGCCCCTCCACTTT
TRBJ2-3,NA,TRBV27,NA,CASFGGSTDTQYF,TGTGCCAGCTTTGGCGGGAGCACAGATACGCAGTATTTT
TRBJ2-6,NA,TRBV7-2,NA,CASSLRANVLTF,TGTGCCAGCAGCTTACGGGCCAACGTCCTGACTTTC
TRBJ2-2,TRBD1,TRBV27,NA,CASSPTQGAGELFF,TGTGCCAGCAGTCCTACCCAGGGGGCCGGGGAGCTGTTTTTT
TRBJ1-2,NA,TRBV4-2,NA,CASSQEGGYTF,TGTGCCAGCAGCCAAGAAGGAGGCTACACCTTC
TRBJ2-5,TRBD2,TRBV7-3,NA,CASSFGSGGAGETQYF,TGTGCCAGCAGCTTCGGTAGCGGGGGGGCCGGTGAGACCCAGTACTTC
TRBJ2-7,NA,TRBV27,once,CASSLSEPTNEQYF,TGTGCCAGCAGTTTATCGGAACCCACGAACGAGCAGTACTTC
TRBJ2-1,NA,TRBV7-3,NA,CASSLDSSAEQFF,TGTGCCAGCAGCTTGGATAGTTCCGCTGAGCAGTTCTTC
TRBJ2-7,NA,TRBV6-1,NA,CASAEGLSYEQYF,TGTGCCAGCGCCGAAGGGCTCTCCTACGAGCAGTACTTC
TRBJ2-3,TRBD2,TRBV2,NA,CASTATSGGTDTQYF,TGTGCCAGCACGGCGACTAGCGGTGGCACAGATACGCAGTATTTT
TRBJ1-3,NA,TRBV4-2,NA,CASSQDLVESGNTIYF,TGTGCCAGCAGCCAAGATCTCGTGGAATCTGGAAACACCATATATTTT
TRBJ1-6,TRBD1,TRBV19,NA,CASTVQGAYYNSPLHF,TGTGCCAGTACCGTACAGGGGGCGTACTATAATTCACCCCTCCACTTT
TRBJ2-2,TRBD2,TRBV10-3,NA,CAIKPSGREDTGELFF,TGTGCCATCAAGCCTAGCGGGAGGGAAGACACCGGGGAGCTGTTTTTT
TRBJ2-7,NA,TRBV4-2,NA,CASSSGGLLYF,TGTGCCAGCAGCTCGGGGGGCCTACTGTACTTC
TRBJ2-1,NA,TRBV28,NA,CASSLRDRRPGDEQFF,TGTGCCAGCAGTTTGAGGGACAGACGGCCGGGGGATGAGCAGTTCTTC
TRBJ1-4,NA,TRBV11-2,NA,CASSSGPAANEKLFF,TGTGCCAGCAGCTCCGGGCCAGCGGCTAATGAAAAACTGTTTTTT
TRBJ1-1,TRBD1,TRBV2,NA,CASRLRGHLEAFF,TGTGCCAGCAGGCTCAGGGGGCACTTGGAAGCTTTCTTT
TRBJ2-7,TRBD2,TRBV2,NA,CASSEAGVLDEQYF,TGTGCCAGCAGTGAGGCGGGGGTTCTTGACGAGCAGTACTTC
TRBJ2-3,NA,TRBV5-5,NA,CASSLGSGADTQYF,TGTGCCAGCAGCTTGGGATCCGGGGCAGATACGCAGTATTTT
TRBJ2-1,NA,TRBV14,NA,CASSPRGGPYNEQFF,TGTGCCAGCAGCCCGCGCGGGGGCCCTTACAATGAGCAGTTCTTC
TRBJ2-1,NA,TRBV7-7,NA,CASSLASDNEQFF,TGTGCTAGCAGCTTAGCCAGCGACAATGAGCAGTTCTTC
TRBJ1-1,NA,TRBV5-4,few,CASSFLGAGKPEAFF,TGTGCCAGCAGCTTCCTAGGGGCCGGAAAACCTGAAGCTTTCTTT
TRBJ1-6,NA,TRBV28,NA,CATDSLSYNSPLHF,TGTGCCACCGACAGCCTCTCCTATAATTCACCCCTCCACTTT
TRBJ1-4,NA,TRBV9,once,CASSPGGNEKLFF,TGTGCCAGCAGCCCCGGGGGTAATGAAAAACTGTTTTTT
TRBJ1-4,NA,TRBV6-5,NA,CASSYSFANEKLFF,TGTGCCAGCAGTTACTCGTTCGCTAATGAAAAACTGTTTTTT
TRBJ2-1,NA,TRBV2,NA,CASRGTSVRGPFF,TGTGCCAGCAGGGGAACTTCAGTTAGGGGTCCGTTCTTC
TRBJ2-7,NA,TRBV5-4,NA,CASSRGTAGGEQYF,TGTGCCAGCAGCCGCGGGACCGCTGGGGGCGAGCAGTACTTC
TRBJ2-1,NA,TRBV11-2,NA,CASSLEVSYNEQFF,TGTGCCAGCAGCTTAGAAGTTAGTTACAATGAGCAGTTCTTC
TRBJ2-7,NA,TRBV19,NA,CATRQENSYEQYF,TGTGCCACAAGACAGGAAAACTCCTACGAGCAGTACTTC
TRBJ2-3,NA,TRBV21-1,NA,CASSKARDTQYF,TGTGCCAGCAGCAAAGCGAGAGATACGCAGTATTTT
TRBJ2-7,NA,TRBV18,NA,CASSPLRKARVYEQYF,TGTGCCAGCTCACCCCTAAGGAAGGCCAGGGTATACGAGCAGTACTTC
TRBJ1-4,NA,TRBV27,NA,CASSLWPGEKLFF,TGTGCCAGCAGTCTCTGGCCGGGTGAAAAACTGTTTTTT
TRBJ1-5,NA,TRBV11-2,once,CASSLERAADQPQHF,TGTGCCAGCAGCTTAGAAAGGGCAGCCGATCAGCCCCAGCATTTT
TRBJ1-1,NA,TRBV4-1,few,CASSQDLGSNTEAFF,TGCGCCAGCAGCCAAGATTTGGGAAGTAACACTGAAGCTTTCTTT
TRBJ2-7,TRBD1,TRBV13,NA,CASGGQGRREGQYF,TGTGCCAGCGGGGGACAGGGGCGGAGGGAGGGGCAGTACTTC
TRBJ1-1,NA,TRBV19,NA,CASSIRRWGVNTEAFF,TGTGCCAGTAGTATCCGCCGGTGGGGGGTGAACACTGAAGCTTTCTTT
TRBJ1-1,NA,TRBV29-1,NA,CSVGGAFF,TGCAGCGTTGGGGGGGCTTTCTTT
TRBJ1-2,NA,TRBV10-3,NA,CATSLRPLYGYTF,TGTGCCACCTCCTTGAGGCCGCTCTATGGCTACACCTTC
TRBJ2-5,NA,TRBV29-1,once,CSVAPQETQYF,TGCAGCGTGGCCCCTCAAGAGACCCAGTACTTC
TRBJ2-1,TRBD1,TRBV4-2,NA,CASSHIAQGANEQFF,TGTGCCAGCAGCCACATAGCACAGGGGGCTAATGAGCAGTTCTTC
TRBJ2-7,TRBD1,TRBV5-4,NA,CASSYGTGEQYF,TGTGCCAGCAGCTACGGGACAGGAGAGCAGTACTTC
TRBJ1-5,NA,TRBV23-1,NA,CASSLRRTSSNQPQHF,TGCGCCAGCAGTCTGCGACGGACTAGTAGCAATCAGCCCCAGCATTTT
TRBJ1-2,NA,TRBV7-9,NA,CASSLGTGGVANYGYTF,TGTGCCAGCAGCTTAGGAACGGGGGGAGTTGCTAACTATGGCTACACCTTC
TRBJ2-1,TRBD1,TRBV5-4,NA,CASSSRGRLDEQFF,TGTGCCAGCAGCTCCAGGGGGCGCCTCGATGAGCAGTTCTTC
TRBJ1-1,TRBD1,TRBV29-1,once,CSVERGGTGQGKNTEAFF,TGCAGCGTTGAAAGGGGAGGGACGGGACAGGGAAAGAACACTGAAGCTTTCTTT
TRBJ2-1,NA,TRBV5-1,once,CASSLERRAYNEQFF,TGCGCCAGCAGCTTGGAAAGGAGGGCGTACAATGAGCAGTTCTTC
TRBJ1-1,NA,TRBV20-1,NA,CSARLNTEAFF,TGCAGTGCTAGGCTGAACACTGAAGCTTTCTTT
TRBJ2-1,NA,TRBV4-3,NA,CASSVAGSSYNEQFF,TGCGCCAGCAGCGTTGCGGGAAGCTCCTACAATGAGCAGTTCTTC
TRBJ2-7,TRBD1,TRBV11-2,once,CASSLGDRVYDEQYF,TGTGCCAGCAGCTTGGGCGACAGGGTTTATGACGAGCAGTACTTC
TRBJ2-7,NA,TRBV28,NA,CASSSSEGSSYEQYF,NA
TRBJ1-1,NA,TRBV7-9,NA,CASSAGQYEAFF,TGTGCCAGCAGCGCAGGGCAGTATGAAGCTTTCTTT
TRBJ1-5,NA,TRBV7-8,NA,CASSLEGRGWDQPQHF,TGTGCCAGCAGCTTAGAGGGTCGGGGATGGGATCAGCCCCAGCATTTT
TRBJ2-1,NA,TRBV6-6,NA,CASNQEQVSYNEQFF,TGTGCCAGCAACCAGGAACAGGTGTCATACAATGAGCAGTTCTTC
TRBJ1-2,NA,TRBV9,NA,CASSVFRVPRYGYTF,TGTGCCAGCAGCGTTTTCAGGGTTCCACGCTATGGCTACACCTTC
TRBJ2-1,TRBD1,TRBV27,NA,CASTVIPGGGSYNEQFF,TGTGCCAGCACCGTAATTCCAGGGGGTGGATCCTACAATGAGCAGTTCTTC
TRBJ1-4,NA,TRBV9,NA,CASSVGTWNEKLFF,TGTGCCAGCAGCGTGGGGACATGGAATGAAAAACTGTTTTTT
TRBJ2-6,NA,TRBV4-3,NA,CASSQVDTSSGANVLTF,TGCGCCAGCAGCCAAGTAGACACCAGCTCTGGGGCCAACGTCCTGACTTTC
TRBJ2-3,NA,TRBV18,once,CASSPKGYTDTQYF,TGTGCCAGCTCACCTAAGGGCTACACAGATACGCAGTATTTT
TRBJ1-5,NA,TRBV19,NA,CASSIEGRGSQPQHF,TGTGCCAGTAGTATAGAAGGGCGGGGGAGTCAGCCCCAGCATTTT
TRBJ2-1,NA,TRBV16,NA,CASSQGNEQFF,TGTGCCAGCAGCCAAGGCAATGAGCAGTTCTTC